A selection of T cell receptor beta chains follows, all from one sample in a study of T-cell memory formation after mild COVID-19. TCRdb itself ran the 5' RACE reads through MiXCR, one entry per CDR3 protein. The repertoire consists of just under 550,000 distinct CDR3 sequences, with approximately 20% occurring once and the leading ten covering 12%. Sequencing was performed on PBMCs or a T cell subset sorted from them (not recorded which). These receptor sequences come from an adult woman who had mild COVID-19 (a few samples of this study predate the infection). Cell type and time point are not known. CDR3s include the opening cysteine and the closing phenylalanine or tryptophan. The D gene is left open where the match is weak. Clone size appears in some rows only: once, few, many, or a class for an expanded clone.

clone size,D gene,V gene,J gene,CDR3 DNA,CDR3 protein
few,NA,TRBV6-5,TRBJ1-5,TGTGCCAGCTCTCGGGTGGGTCAGCCCCAGCATTTT,CASSRVGQPQHF
NA,TRBD2,TRBV6-6,TRBJ2-4,TGTGCCAGCAGTTACAGGACTAGCGGGAGGGGAAACATTCAGTACTTC,CASSYRTSGRGNIQYF
few,TRBD2,TRBV20-1,TRBJ2-7,TGCAGTGCTAGAAGACTAGGGGAGGGCCAGCAGTACTTC,CSARRLGEGQQYF
NA,TRBD1,TRBV12-3/TRBV12-4,TRBJ1-1,TGTGCCAGCGGGCCGCGGCGACAGGGCACTGAAGCTTTCTTT,CASGPRRQGTEAFF
few,NA,TRBV5-4,TRBJ2-7,TGTGCCAGCAGCTTCGGAGGGCCAGGGGGCGAGCAGTACTTC,CASSFGGPGGEQYF
once,NA,TRBV7-9,TRBJ2-3,TGTGCCAGCAGCTTAACTCGATATACCACAGATACGCAGTATTTT,CASSLTRYTTDTQYF
NA,NA,TRBV7-2,TRBJ2-3,TGTGCCAGCAGCCCTGACAGGATTCCACCTACAGATACGCAGTATTTT,CASSPDRIPPTDTQYF
few,NA,TRBV6-5,TRBJ1-6,TGTGCCAGCAGTTACTCGAGCCGGAGGGGAAGTAATTCACCCCTCCACTTT,CASSYSSRRGSNSPLHF
NA,NA,TRBV7-7,TRBJ2-1,TGTGCCAGCAGCTTAGTGCAGGGGTGGAATGAGCAGTTCTTC,CASSLVQGWNEQFF
NA,NA,TRBV4-2,TRBJ1-1,TGTGCCAGCAGCCAAGAATCGGCCACTGAAGCTTTCTTT,CASSQESATEAFF
few,NA,TRBV5-5,TRBJ1-1,TGTGCCAGCAGCTTGGAATACAGGGTCGCCACTGAAGCTTTCTTT,CASSLEYRVATEAFF
NA,NA,TRBV6-5,TRBJ2-7,TGTGCCAGCAGTTACTCGCCAGAGCGGCGAAGCTCCTACGAGCAGTACTTC,CASSYSPERRSSYEQYF
NA,NA,TRBV4-1,TRBJ2-5,TGCGCCAGCAGCCAAAGGGCAGTGGCGGGGATGGAGACCCAGTACTTC,CASSQRAVAGMETQYF
few,NA,TRBV12-3/TRBV12-4,TRBJ1-2,TGTGCCAGCAGTTCGATCGGGACCCACTATGGCTACACCTTC,CASSSIGTHYGYTF
NA,TRBD1,TRBV12-3/TRBV12-4,TRBJ1-4,TGTGCCAGCAGTTTCAGGACAGGGTGGAATGAAAAACTGTTTTTT,CASSFRTGWNEKLFF
many,NA,TRBV4-1,TRBJ2-3,TGCGCCAGCAGCCAAGAGCGCGCGCGCTCCGGTGTCACAGATACGCAGTATTTT,CASSQERARSGVTDTQYF
few,NA,TRBV6-5,TRBJ2-2,TGTGCCAGCAGTAAAGCTGACCCGAACACCGGGGAGCTGTTTTTT,CASSKADPNTGELFF
few,NA,TRBV15,TRBJ2-1,TGTGCCACCAGCAGAGAGAATCCGTCTGTCCAGTTCTTC,CATSRENPSVQFF
many,NA,TRBV7-8,TRBJ2-1,TGTGCCAGCAGCCTGAGGGAGAGAAATGAGCAGTTCTTC,CASSLRERNEQFF
few,NA,TRBV5-1,TRBJ1-6,TGCGCCAGCAGCGCCGCACAGGGTTCCAATTCACCCCTCCACTTT,CASSAAQGSNSPLHF
few,TRBD2,TRBV5-6,TRBJ2-2,TGTGCCAGCAGCATCCGACTAGCGGTTTACACCGGGGAGCTGTTTTTT,CASSIRLAVYTGELFF
NA,NA,TRBV5-6,TRBJ1-1,TGTGCCAGCAGCTTGCGGGGGGGCTCCGGGGCAGTCGTCTTT,CASSLRGGSGAVVF
few,NA,TRBV2,TRBJ2-7,TGTGCCAGCAGGAAGCTAGGGGCTGCTTACGAGCAGTACTTC,CASRKLGAAYEQYF
NA,NA,TRBV15,TRBJ2-2,TGTGCCACACTCGGGGGGCCCCCCGGGGAGCTGTTTTTT,CATLGGPPGELFF
NA,NA,TRBV5-6,TRBJ1-1,TGTGCCAGCAGCCCCCGAGGTTGGCAGATGAACACTGAAGCTTTCTTT,CASSPRGWQMNTEAFF
NA,TRBD2,TRBV10-3,TRBJ2-5,TGTGCCACCCGGGGTAGCGGGGACCAAGAGACCCAGTACTTC,CATRGSGDQETQYF
few,NA,TRBV21-1,TRBJ2-3,TGTGCCAGCAGCAAACCTCGCCGAAACACAGATACGCAGTATTTT,CASSKPRRNTDTQYF
once,TRBD2,TRBV2,TRBJ2-7,TGTGCCAGCAGTGTGGGAGCGGGAGGGCCTCAAGAGCAGTACTTC,CASSVGAGGPQEQYF
NA,TRBD1,TRBV7-8,TRBJ2-7,TGTGCCAGCAGCCTCAACAGGGGCCACTCTCGGGAGCAGTACTTC,CASSLNRGHSREQYF
NA,TRBD1,TRBV18,TRBJ2-7,TGTGCCAGCTCACCACGAGACAGGGGCGGCCAGTACTTC,CASSPRDRGGQYF
NA,NA,TRBV7-2,TRBJ1-2,TGTGCCAGCAGGACCCAGGGGCGCAGCTATGGCTACACCTTC,CASRTQGRSYGYTF
few,TRBD1,TRBV7-9,TRBJ2-1,TGTGCCAGCAGCTTACGGGACAGGGGATTGGAGTTCTTC,CASSLRDRGLEFF
NA,TRBD1,TRBV9,TRBJ1-6,TGTGCCAGCAGCGAGGGACAGGGGACCCTCCACTTT,CASSEGQGTLHF
few,TRBD1,TRBV6-5,TRBJ2-2,TGTGCCAGCCGACTGACAGGGGGCTCCACCGGGGAGCTGTTTTTT,CASRLTGGSTGELFF
few,TRBD2,TRBV27,TRBJ2-7,TGTGCCAGCAGTTCATACTTGGGACTAGCGGGGGATTACGAGCAGTACTTC,CASSSYLGLAGDYEQYF
NA,NA,TRBV7-9,TRBJ1-1,TGTGCCAGCAGCACCGAGGTCACTGAAGCTTTCTTT,CASSTEVTEAFF
few,TRBD2,TRBV20-1,TRBJ2-7,TGCAGTGCTAGAGAGGGACTAGCGGCTCCCTACGAGCAGTACTTC,CSAREGLAAPYEQYF
few,NA,TRBV7-9,TRBJ2-5,TGTGCCAGCAGCCCCCAATCCCGGGAGACCCAGTACTTC,CASSPQSRETQYF
NA,TRBD1,TRBV7-9,TRBJ1-4,TGTGCCAGCAGCTTAAAGGGGGCTGCAGAAAAACTGTTTTTT,CASSLKGAAEKLFF
few,NA,TRBV25-1,TRBJ2-5,TGTGCCAGCAGAGACAGCGGCGAGACCCAGTACTTC,CASRDSGETQYF
NA,NA,TRBV12-3/TRBV12-4,TRBJ2-2,TGTGCCAGCAGTCAAGTGGTTGGGGAGCTGTTTTTT,CASSQVVGELFF
NA,NA,TRBV5-1,TRBJ2-3,TGCGCCAGCAGCTTGGCTGCCCGACCCGGAGATACGCAGTATTTT,CASSLAARPGDTQYF
few,TRBD1,TRBV5-4,TRBJ2-2,TGTGCCAGCAGCGGACAGGGCCAAGCGAACACCGGGGAGCTGTTTTTT,CASSGQGQANTGELFF
NA,NA,TRBV5-1,TRBJ2-3,TGCGCCAGCAGCTGGCGCGAAAGCACAGATACGCAGTATTTT,CASSWRESTDTQYF
NA,NA,TRBV12-3/TRBV12-4,TRBJ1-5,TGTGCCAGCAGCCTAAGGACCGGACAGTCACAGCCCCAGCATTTT,CASSLRTGQSQPQHF
NA,TRBD1,TRBV6-2/TRBV6-3,TRBJ2-6,TGTGCCAGCAGACGGACAGGGACCGGGGCCAACGTCCTGACTTTC,CASRRTGTGANVLTF
NA,TRBD1,TRBV12-3/TRBV12-4,TRBJ2-2,TGTGCCAGCAGTTTTAGGGTCGAACAGGGGACCACCGGGGAGCTGTTTTTT,CASSFRVEQGTTGELFF
NA,NA,TRBV9,TRBJ1-1,TGTGCCAGCAGTGGAACAACCAACACTGAAGCTTTCTTT,CASSGTTNTEAFF
many,NA,TRBV9,TRBJ2-1,TGTGCCAGCAGCGTAGGACAGTACAATGAGCAGTTCTTC,CASSVGQYNEQFF
many,NA,TRBV2,TRBJ1-1,TGTGCCAGCAGTGTATCAGAACTTGGGACTGAAGCTTTCTTT,CASSVSELGTEAFF
NA,NA,TRBV7-2,TRBJ2-1,TGTGCCAGCAGTCAACTTGAGCAGTTCTTC,CASSQLEQFF
NA,TRBD1,TRBV15,TRBJ2-2,TGTGCCACCAGCAGCCGGGACAGGGTCACCGGGGAGCTGTTTTTT,CATSSRDRVTGELFF
NA,TRBD1,TRBV19,TRBJ2-2,TGTGCCAGTAGTATAAGCCCGACAGGGACGGCCGGGGAGCTGTTTTTT,CASSISPTGTAGELFF
few,NA,TRBV7-9,TRBJ2-1,TGTGCCAGCAGCCAATTCGGAGGCAGCTTCAATGAGCAGTTCTTC,CASSQFGGSFNEQFF
NA,TRBD1,TRBV9,TRBJ2-4,TGTGCCAGCAGCGCTAACCATAGGACAGGCGATAGGGGGAACATTCAGTACTTC,CASSANHRTGDRGNIQYF
few,NA,TRBV18,TRBJ2-5,TGTGCCAGCTGTGAGTGGGGTTCCGAGACCCAGTACTTC,CASCEWGSETQYF
few,NA,TRBV5-1,TRBJ1-4,TGCGCCAGCAGCTTGGAAGGGAGAGATGAAAAACTGTTTTTT,CASSLEGRDEKLFF
few,NA,TRBV7-9,TRBJ1-5,TGTGCCAGCAGCTTGGGGAGTTATCAGCCCCAGCATTTT,CASSLGSYQPQHF
few,NA,TRBV19,TRBJ2-1,TGTGCCAGTAGTATAAGAAACAATGAGCAGTTCTTC,CASSIRNNEQFF
NA,TRBD1,TRBV30,TRBJ2-4,TGTGCCTGGAGGGGACAGGGGGCACTAGCCAAAAACATTCAGTACTTC,CAWRGQGALAKNIQYF